Below are 3 T cell receptor beta chains sequenced from a single sample in a study of cytomegalovirus exposure and HLA in healthy donors. Primers for the PCR totalled 60 Vbeta and 13 Jbeta. The assay was immunoSEQ multiplex PCR, and TCRdb's table has in-frame clones only and misses some. The table includes some 100,000 clones, 70% to 80% detected once. The sample comprised PBMCs. All receptors come from a female donor in good health and CMV-seropositive.

The chain couples TRBV7-2 to TRBJ1-5; D gene ambiguous. CDR1 SGHTA and CDR2 FQGNSA come from the germline V gene. The CDR3 contains 15 residues. Trimming took off 3 bases at V and 0 bases at J, with 9 bases between the two ends. CDR3 region: CASSFRRGSNQPQHF. Here the CDR3 DNA reads TGTGCCAGCAGCTTCCGACGGGGTAGCAATCAGCCCCAGCATTTT.

As DNA, the CDR3 is TGCGCCAGCAGCACAACAGGGCTCGGCGAGCAGTACTTC. It yields the protein CASSTTGLGEQYF. The rearrangement joins TRBV5-1 to TRBJ2-7; TRBD1 is a possible D gene (6 bases). Trimming shortened V by 4 bases and J by 6 bases, and 14 bases separated the two germline ends. Germline CDR1 and CDR2: SGHRS and YFSETQ. CDR3 size: 13 residues.

This chain connects TRBV11-3 to TRBJ2-1; the D gene is possibly TRBD1 (5 bases). The V and J ends lost 0 bases and 5 bases respectively, with 17 bases between them. Germline V CDR1 and CDR2: SGHNT, YENEEA. CDR3 length equals 17 residues. CDR3: CASSLDLKGGHHNEQFF. Written as DNA, the CDR3 is TGTGCCAGCAGCTTAGATCTCAAAGGCGGACACCACAATGAGCAGTTCTTC. Using reference TRBV11-3 and TRBJ2-1 for the parts outside the CDR3, the full variable domain is EAGVVQSPRYKIIEKKQPVAFWCNPISGHNTLYWYLQNLGQGPELLIRYENEEAVDDSQLPKDRFSAERLKGVDSTLKIQPAELGDSAVYLCASSLDLKGGHHNEQFFGPGTRLTVL.